These 7 T cell receptor beta chains came from one sample sequenced in a study of blood T cell repertoires in COVID-19. Profiling relied on immunoSEQ multiplex PCR, and the TCRdb table lists in-frame clones only, not all of them. The sample contains around 260,000 clones, about four fifths of which appear only once. Sequences were obtained from peripheral blood. Receptors were obtained from a woman aged 45 to 65 who had recovered from COVID-19.

This clone showed up just a few times. The V gene is TRBV30, the J gene TRBJ1-5; TRBD1 matches at 10 bases. Trimming removed 3 bases from V and 4 bases from J; junction bases left unmatched: 3. In germline, CDR1 is GTSNPN, CDR2 SVGIG (reference sequence). The CDR3 runs to 14 residues. In nucleotides, the CDR3 is TGTGCCTGGAGGCGGACAGGGGGGAATCAGCCCCAGCATTTT. It encodes CAWRRTGGNQPQHF.

For this clone: The sample has other DNA sequences that encode this CDR3 too. The chain has TRBV5-4 and TRBJ2-5; 13 nucleotides agree with TRBD2. Per the germline V gene, CDR1 is SGHNT and CDR2 is YYREEE (reference sequence). This CDR3 region has 15 residues. With V trimmed by 3 bases and J by 2 bases, 1 base remained unmatched. The CDR3 here is CASSSGLAGQETQYF. The CDR3 coding sequence is TGTGCCAGCAGCTCGGGACTAGCGGGGCAAGAGACCCAGTACTTC.

The V gene is TRBV2, the J gene TRBJ2-7; 9 bases fit TRBD2. Germline V gene sequence: CDR1 SNHLY, CDR2 FYNNEI. The CDR3 has 13 residues. V gave up 9 bases and J gave up 8 bases; unmatched junction bases: 11. The CDR3 DNA reads as TGTGCCAGGGAAGCCGGGACTAGCTATAAGCAGTACTTC. This gives the protein CAREAGTSYKQYF.

This clone came up once. The V call is TRBV5-4, the J call TRBJ1-2; D is possibly TRBD1 (5 bases). Trimming stripped 4 bases from V and 4 bases from J, with 11 bases between. CDR3 length: 13 residues. Germline assignment: CDR1 SGHNT and CDR2 YYREEE (reference sequence). CDR3 nucleotides: TGTGCCAGCAGCAGACAGCTTCTCTATGGCTACACCTTC. Protein product: CASSRQLLYGYTF.

V usage is TRBV6-5 and J usage is TRBJ2-2; D possibly corresponds to TRBD2 (6 bases). CDR3 size: 15 residues. Trimming shortened V by 5 bases and J by 2 bases, and 12 bases separated the two germline ends. Germline V gene sequence: CDR1 MNHEY, CDR2 SVGAGI. CDR3 loop: CASSPRRGNTGELFF. CDR3 DNA sequence: TGTGCCAGCAGTCCCCGGCGGGGCAACACCGGGGAGCTGTTTTTT.

CDR3 sequence reads: CASGRDGFNSGNTIYF. The CDR3 coding sequence is TGTGCCAGCGGGAGGGACGGATTTAACTCTGGAAACACCATATATTTT. The rearrangement links TRBV18 to TRBJ1-3; D is perhaps TRBD1 (5 bases). This CDR3 region has 16 residues. V was clipped by 8 bases and J by 0 bases, with 17 bases between them. Germline V lookup: CDR1 KGHSH, CDR2 LQKENI.

This clone turned up a few times. V usage is TRBV7-8 and J usage is TRBJ1-5; 7 bases map to TRBD1. Germline V gene sequence: CDR1 SGHVS, CDR2 FQNEAQ. V shed 5 bases and J 5 bases; nucleotides not matched to a gene: 12. This CDR3 has 16 amino acids. The CDR3: CASSTGGDRRYQPQHF. CDR3 in DNA: TGTGCCAGCAGCACCGGGGGGGACAGACGGTATCAGCCCCAGCATTTT. Based on the CDR3 plus reference TRBV7-8 and TRBJ1-5, the full variable domain is GAGVSQSPRYKVAKRGQDVALRCDPISGHVSLFWYQQALGQGPEFLTYFQNEAQLDKSGLPSDRFFAERPEGSVSTLKIQRTQQEDSAVYLCASSTGGDRRYQPQHFGDGTRLSIL.